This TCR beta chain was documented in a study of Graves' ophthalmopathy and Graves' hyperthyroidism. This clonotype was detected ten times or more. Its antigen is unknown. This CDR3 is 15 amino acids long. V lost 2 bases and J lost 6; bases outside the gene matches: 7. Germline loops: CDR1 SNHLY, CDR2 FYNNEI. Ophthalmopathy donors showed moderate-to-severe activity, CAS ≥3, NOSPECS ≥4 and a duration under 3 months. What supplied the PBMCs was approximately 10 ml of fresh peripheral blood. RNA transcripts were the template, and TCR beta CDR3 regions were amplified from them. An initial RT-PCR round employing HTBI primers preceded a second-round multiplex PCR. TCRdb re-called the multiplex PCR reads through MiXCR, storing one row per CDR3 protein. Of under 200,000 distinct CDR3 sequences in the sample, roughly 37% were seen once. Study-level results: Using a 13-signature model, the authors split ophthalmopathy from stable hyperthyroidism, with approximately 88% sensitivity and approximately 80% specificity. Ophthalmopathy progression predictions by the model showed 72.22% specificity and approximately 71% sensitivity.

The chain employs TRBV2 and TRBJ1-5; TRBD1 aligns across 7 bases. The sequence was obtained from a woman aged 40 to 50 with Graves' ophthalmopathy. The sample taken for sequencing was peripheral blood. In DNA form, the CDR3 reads TGTGCCAGCAGTGAACTGACAGGGAATATTCAGCCCCAGCATTTT. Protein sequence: CASSELTGNIQPQHF. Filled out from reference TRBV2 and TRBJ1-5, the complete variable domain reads EPEVTQTPSHQVTQMGQEVILRCVPISNHLYFYWYRQILGQKVEFLVSFYNNEISEKSEIFDDQFSVERPDGSNFTLKIRSTKLEDSAMYFCASSELTGNIQPQHFGDGTRLSIL.